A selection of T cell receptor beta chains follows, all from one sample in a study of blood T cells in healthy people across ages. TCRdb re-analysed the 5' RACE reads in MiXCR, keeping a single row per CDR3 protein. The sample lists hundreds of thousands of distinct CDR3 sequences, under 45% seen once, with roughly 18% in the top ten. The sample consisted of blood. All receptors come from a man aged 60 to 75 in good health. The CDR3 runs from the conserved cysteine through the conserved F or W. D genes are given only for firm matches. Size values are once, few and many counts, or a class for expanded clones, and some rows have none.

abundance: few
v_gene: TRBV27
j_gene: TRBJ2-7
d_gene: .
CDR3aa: CASINYEQYF
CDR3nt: TGTGCCAGCATCAACTACGAGCAGTACTTC

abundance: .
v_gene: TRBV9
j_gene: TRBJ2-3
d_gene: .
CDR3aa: CASSAAGTGPSTQYF
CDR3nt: TGTGCCAGCAGCGCCGCCGGGACTGGCCCCTCTACGCAGTATTTT

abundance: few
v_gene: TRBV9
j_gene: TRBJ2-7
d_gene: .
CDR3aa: CASSGGAGGPDTTYEQYF
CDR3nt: TGTGCCAGCAGCGGTGGAGCCGGGGGACCTGATACCACCTACGAGCAGTACTTC

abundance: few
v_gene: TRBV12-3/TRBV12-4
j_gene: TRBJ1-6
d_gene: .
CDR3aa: CASTRDGNSPLHF
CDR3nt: TGTGCCAGCACCCGGGACGGAAATTCACCCCTCCACTTT

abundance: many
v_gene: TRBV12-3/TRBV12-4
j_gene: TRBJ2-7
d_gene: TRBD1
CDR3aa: CASSSGGSYEQYF
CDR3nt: TGTGCCAGCAGTTCAGGGGGCAGTTACGAGCAGTACTTC

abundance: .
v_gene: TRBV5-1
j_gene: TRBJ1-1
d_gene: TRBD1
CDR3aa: CASRGQGLMNTEAFF
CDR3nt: TGCGCCAGCAGGGGACAGGGATTGATGAACACTGAAGCTTTCTTT

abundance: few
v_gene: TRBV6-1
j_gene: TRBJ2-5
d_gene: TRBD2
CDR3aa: CASSDRPSGGLQETQYF
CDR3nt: TGTGCCAGCAGTGATAGACCTAGCGGGGGCTTACAAGAGACCCAGTACTTC

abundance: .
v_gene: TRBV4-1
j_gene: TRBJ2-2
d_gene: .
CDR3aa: CASSRDPGVAGELFF
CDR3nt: TGCGCCAGCAGCCGAGACCCGGGGGTTGCCGGGGAGCTGTTTTTT

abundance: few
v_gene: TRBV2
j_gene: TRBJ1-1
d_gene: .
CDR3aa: CASSEDILTGYTEAFF
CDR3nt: TGTGCCAGCAGCGAGGACATTCTAACGGGCTACACTGAAGCTTTCTTT

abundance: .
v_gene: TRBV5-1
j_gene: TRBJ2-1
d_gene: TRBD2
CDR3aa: CASSADSGGYNEQFF
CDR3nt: TGCGCCAGCAGCGCGGACAGCGGGGGGTACAATGAGCAGTTCTTC

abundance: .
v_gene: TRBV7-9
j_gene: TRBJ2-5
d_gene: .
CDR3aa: CASSLAAPVRERETQYF
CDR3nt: TGTGCCAGCAGCTTAGCCGCTCCGGTCAGGGAGAGAGAAACCCAGTACTTC

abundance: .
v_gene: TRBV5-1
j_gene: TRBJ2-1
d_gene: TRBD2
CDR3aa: CASSLAQREMNEQFF
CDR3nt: TGCGCCAGCAGCTTGGCCCAGCGGGAGATGAATGAGCAGTTCTTC

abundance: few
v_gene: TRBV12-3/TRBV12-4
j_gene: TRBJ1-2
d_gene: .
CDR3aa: CASSLEQDYGYTF
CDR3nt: TGTGCCAGCAGTTTAGAACAGGACTATGGCTACACCTTC

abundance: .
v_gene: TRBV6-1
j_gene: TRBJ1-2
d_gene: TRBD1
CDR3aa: CASSEATGGIYGYTF
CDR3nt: TGTGCCAGCAGTGAAGCGACAGGGGGCATCTATGGCTACACCTTC

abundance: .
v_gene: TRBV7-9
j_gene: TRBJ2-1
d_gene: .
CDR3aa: CASSSGDSAWGEQFF
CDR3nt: TGTGCCAGCAGCTCTGGTGATAGCGCCTGGGGTGAGCAGTTCTTC

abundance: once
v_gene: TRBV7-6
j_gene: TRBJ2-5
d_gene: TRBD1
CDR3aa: CASSLLKGQLQETQYF
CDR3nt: TGTGCCAGCAGCTTATTGAAGGGACAGCTCCAAGAGACCCAGTACTTC

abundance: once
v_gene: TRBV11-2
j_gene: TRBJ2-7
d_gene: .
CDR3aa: CASSFGVAYNEQYF
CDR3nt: TGTGCCAGCAGCTTTGGGGTAGCATACAATGAGCAGTACTTC

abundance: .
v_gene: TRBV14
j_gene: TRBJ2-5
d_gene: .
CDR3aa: CASSRVYGISETQYF
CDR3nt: TGTGCTAGCAGCCGAGTGTACGGTATAAGCGAGACCCAGTACTTC

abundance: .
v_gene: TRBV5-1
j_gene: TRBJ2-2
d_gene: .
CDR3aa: CASSLAGQANTGELFF
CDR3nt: TGCGCCAGCAGCTTGGCTGGGCAGGCTAACACCGGGGAGCTGTTTTTT

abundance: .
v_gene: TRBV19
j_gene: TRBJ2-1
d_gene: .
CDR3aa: CASSIDLWNEQFF
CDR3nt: TGTGCCAGTAGTATAGATCTATGGAATGAGCAGTTCTTC

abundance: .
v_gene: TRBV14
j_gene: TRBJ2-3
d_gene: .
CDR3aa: CASSQFMATDTQYF
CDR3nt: TGTGCCAGCAGCCAATTTATGGCCACAGATACGCAGTATTTT

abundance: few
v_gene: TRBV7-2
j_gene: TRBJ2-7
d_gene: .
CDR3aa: CASSPRRDNSYEQYF
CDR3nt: TGTGCCAGCAGCCCTAGACGGGACAATTCCTACGAGCAGTACTTC

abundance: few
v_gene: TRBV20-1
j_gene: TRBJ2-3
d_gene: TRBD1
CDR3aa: CSAIGQGPDTQYF
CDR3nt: TGCAGTGCTATAGGACAGGGCCCAGATACGCAGTATTTT

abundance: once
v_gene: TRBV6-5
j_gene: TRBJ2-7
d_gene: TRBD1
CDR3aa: CASSLRQGKNEQYF
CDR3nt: TGTGCCAGCAGTTTGCGACAGGGGAAGAATGAGCAGTACTTC

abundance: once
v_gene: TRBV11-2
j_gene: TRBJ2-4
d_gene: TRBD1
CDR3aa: CASRLTGSDENIQYF
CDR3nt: TGTGCCAGCAGGTTGACAGGGTCCGACGAGAACATTCAGTACTTC

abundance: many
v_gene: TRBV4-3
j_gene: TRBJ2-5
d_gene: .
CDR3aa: CASSQEGGFGTQYF
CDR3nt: TGCGCCAGCAGCCAAGAGGGCGGATTTGGGACCCAGTACTTC

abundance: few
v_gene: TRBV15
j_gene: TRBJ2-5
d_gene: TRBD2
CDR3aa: CATSRASGGKETQYF
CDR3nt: TGTGCCACCAGCAGAGCTAGCGGGGGGAAAGAGACCCAGTACTTC

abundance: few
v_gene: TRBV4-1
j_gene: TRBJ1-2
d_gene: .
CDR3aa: CASSQERGLGYTF
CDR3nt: TGCGCCAGCAGCCAAGAACGGGGATTAGGCTACACCTTC

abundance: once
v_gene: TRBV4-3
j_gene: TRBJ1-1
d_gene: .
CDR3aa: CASSRSRLNTEAFF
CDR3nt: TGCGCCAGCAGCCGATCAAGATTGAACACTGAAGCTTTCTTT